This TCR beta chain came from a study of cytomegalovirus exposure and HLA in healthy donors. Primers for the PCR totalled 60 Vbeta and 13 Jbeta. Measured with immunoSEQ multiplex PCR; TCRdb has only the in-frame clones, and not every one. Of some 130,000 clones listed, approximately 80% were seen once; the top ten hold 3.1%. Findings of the study overall: Later work found that TCR association rates differed between HLA loci; DRB1 had the most and HLA-C the fewest. There were about 160 TCR beta chains listed as cytomegalovirus-associated. Donors were assumed by presence/absence analyses to have roughly uniform sequencing depth. Compared with the approximately 700-donor mean, an Asian-associated ancestry cluster reportedly had fewer N-insertions, according to a later analysis.

In this sample, this clone turned up a few times. Its antigen is undetermined. V was clipped by 1 base and J by 4 bases; unmatched bases: 9. The CDR3 spans 17 residues. CDR1 is ENHRY, CDR2 SYGVKD, per germline. The receptor was isolated from a man aged 35 to 55 in good health and CMV-seronegative. The chain combines TRBV10-3 with TRBJ2-2; 7 bases line up with TRBD2. Sequencing used PBMCs. CDR3 sequence (DNA): TGTGCCATCAGTGAGTATCTAGCGGCCCAGAGCACCGGGGAGCTGTTTTTT. Its translation is CAISEYLAAQSTGELFF.